What follows are 27 T cell receptor beta chains derived from one specimen sequenced in a study of blood T cell repertoires in COVID-19. The protocol was immunoSEQ multiplex PCR, while the TCRdb copy is restricted to in-frame clones and leaves out a portion. In the table there are roughly 150,000 clones, around four fifths of which are singletons. The sequencing input was peripheral blood. Receptors were obtained from a man between 65 and 80 years old with acute or convalescent COVID-19.

V and J are TRBV5-1 and TRBJ2-6; possible D gene TRBD2, 6 bases. The V gene lost 1 base and the J gene lost 1 base, with 18 bases spanning the gap. The CDR3 consists of 19 residues. Germline-derived CDR1 and CDR2 are SGHRS and YFSETQ. CDR3 protein: CASSLIPSGGGSGANVLTF. Written as DNA, the CDR3 is TGCGCCAGCAGCTTGATTCCCTCGGGCGGAGGGTCTGGGGCCAACGTCCTGACTTTC.

This chain uses TRBV12-2 with TRBJ1-5. TRBV12-2 is assigned pseudogene status. CDR3 length: 17 amino acids. DNA for the CDR3: TGTGCAAGTCGCTTAGACTGCGCACCCGATAGCAATCAGCCCCAGCATTTT. It translates to CASRLDCAPDSNQPQHF.

This chain links TRBV13 with TRBJ1-3, with D unresolved. Germline V gene data show CDR1 as PRHDT and CDR2 as FYEKMQ (reference sequence). This CDR3 has 15 amino acids. V was cut by 5 bases and J by 4 bases, with 15 bases left in between. In DNA form, the CDR3 reads TGTGCCAGCAGCCGCCTCGGGGTAACCGGAAACACCATATATTTT. It encodes CASSRLGVTGNTIYF.

The rearrangement links TRBV5-1 to TRBJ2-3, with TRBD1 identical over 7 bases. After removal of 7 bases from V and 0 bases from J, the junction contained 8 bases not matched to a gene. The germline CDR1 and CDR2 sequences are SGHRS and YFSETQ. The CDR3 contains 15 residues. CDR3 amino acids: CASARDRASTDTQYF. The CDR3 DNA reads as TGCGCCAGCGCCCGGGACAGAGCTAGCACAGATACGCAGTATTTT.

The chain employs TRBV11-3 and TRBJ2-1, with D maybe TRBD2 (5 bases). V was cut by 1 base and J by 4 bases, with 17 bases left in between. This CDR3 is built from 17 residues. The germline V gene encodes CDR1 SGHNT and CDR2 YENEEA. CDR3 sequence reads: CASSLGRTSYGYNEQFF. The CDR3 region has the DNA TGTGCCAGCAGCTTAGGTAGGACTTCATACGGATACAATGAGCAGTTCTTC.

The chain carries TRBV11-2 and TRBJ2-7, with 7 bases fitting TRBD1. The V and J ends lost 4 bases and 7 bases, in that order; junction bases with no gene match: 7. The CDR3 length is 13 residues. CDR1 SGHAT and CDR2 FQNNGV come from the germline V gene. The CDR3 region is CASSSTGRGEQYF. CDR3 in DNA: TGTGCCAGCAGCTCGACAGGGAGAGGTGAGCAGTACTTC.

The chain recombines TRBV7-9 with TRBJ1-2; D gene unclear. V gave up 3 bases and J gave up 4 bases, with 12 bases separating them. CDR3 length: 14 amino acids. Looked up from germline, CDR1 is SEHNR and CDR2 is FQNEAQ (reference sequence). CDR3 residues: CASSFWEDFYGYTF. The DNA of the CDR3 is TGTGCCAGCAGCTTTTGGGAGGACTTCTATGGCTACACCTTC.

This chain uses TRBV12-3 or TRBV12-4 with TRBJ1-2; D is possibly TRBD1 (6 bases). V lost 4 bases to trimming and J lost 5 bases, with 11 bases between them. CDR3 length: 13 residues. The CDR3 loop reads CASSSTGSYGYTF. CDR3 DNA: TGTGCCAGCAGTTCGACAGGCAGTTATGGCTACACCTTC.

The rearrangement uses TRBV6-5 and TRBJ2-7; D possibly corresponds to TRBD1 (6 bases). V lost 5 bases and J lost 11, with 13 bases in between. CDR3 size: 11 residues. Germline-derived CDR1 and CDR2 are MNHEY and SVGAGI. In DNA form, the CDR3 reads TGTGCCAGCAGTAACAGGGATAGAGAGTACTTC. It is translated as CASSNRDREYF.

The chain joins TRBV9 to TRBJ2-7; TRBD2 might be the D (5 bases). The CDR3 consists of 14 residues. V shed 0 bases and J shed 2 bases, with 9 bases lying between them. The germline gives CDR1 SGDLS, CDR2 YYNGEE. The DNA of the CDR3 is TGTGCCAGCAGCGTAGAGGCCGGGGCCTACGAGCAGTACTTC. Its protein product is CASSVEAGAYEQYF.

This clone was seen a few times. The chain has TRBV27 and TRBJ1-4, with D uncertain. Germline CDR1 is MNHEY and CDR2 is SMNVEV (reference sequence). V lost 8 bases to trimming and J lost 8 bases, with 15 bases between them. This CDR3 is 13 amino acids long. The CDR3: CASGPREGEKLFF. CDR3 DNA: TGTGCCAGCGGTCCTCGGGAAGGGGAAAAACTGTTTTTT.

This rearrangement joins TRBV6-6 to TRBJ1-2, with 7 bases matching TRBD1. CDR1 is MNHNY, CDR2 SVGAGI, per germline (reference sequence). Trimming took 6 bases from V and 7 from J; bases not matched to a gene: 11. This CDR3 is 14 amino acids long. CDR3 amino acids: CASSSGQPSGGYTF. The CDR3 DNA follows: TGTGCCAGCAGCTCGGGACAGCCCTCCGGTGGCTACACCTTC.

The chain has TRBV5-1 and TRBJ1-1; 7 bases are a match to TRBD1. Germline CDR1 and CDR2: SGHRS and YFSETQ. After removal of 3 bases from V and 1 base from J, the junction contained 6 bases not matched to a gene. The CDR3 consists of 15 residues. The CDR3 loop is CASSYSGGPNTEAFF. Here the CDR3 DNA reads TGCGCCAGCAGCTATTCAGGGGGGCCGAACACTGAAGCTTTCTTT.

This clone was detected only a few times. The V and J genes are TRBV14 and TRBJ2-7; 8 bases map to TRBD2. The V segment lost 1 base and the J segment 2 bases; nucleotides outside the gene matches: 7. In germline, CDR1 is SGHDN, CDR2 FVKESK. The CDR3 runs 16 residues. CDR3 nucleotides: TGTGCCAGCAGCCAAGTTCGTAGTAGCGGGACCTACGAGCAGTACTTC. Translation gives CASSQVRSSGTYEQYF.

This clone was counted between two and nine times. The rearrangement links TRBV3-1 (or the pseudogene TRBV3-2) to TRBJ2-7, with D hard to call. Germline V gives CDR1 LGHDT, CDR2 YNNKEL (reference sequence). Between the trimmed V and J ends, which lost 0 bases and 4 bases, there was a span of 13 bases. The CDR3 is made up of 15 amino acids. The CDR3 region has the DNA TGTGCCAGCAGCCAAGATACTGGCAGGCGTTACGAGCAGTACTTC. This encodes CASSQDTGRRYEQYF.

The chain joins TRBV6-5 to TRBJ1-1; 10 bases map to TRBD1. The CDR3 sequence is 16 residues long. J gave up 0 bases and V 0 bases, and 1 base lay outside the gene matches. Germline V gene lookup returns CDR1 MNHEY and CDR2 SVGAGI. The CDR3 loop reads CASSYSTGGMNTEAFF. In DNA, the CDR3 is TGTGCCAGCAGTTACTCGACAGGGGGCATGAACACTGAAGCTTTCTTT.

The chain carries TRBV3-1 (or the pseudogene TRBV3-2) and TRBJ1-2; 7 positions agree with TRBD1. CDR1 LGHDT and CDR2 YNNKEL come from the germline V gene (reference sequence). V was pared by 3 bases and J by 8 bases, with 6 bases of the junction left unmatched. This CDR3 is 13 amino acids long. CDR3 DNA sequence: TGTGCCAGCAGCCATCCCTACAGGGGCGGCTACACCTTC. Encoded protein: CASSHPYRGGYTF.

The rearrangement links TRBV7-2 to TRBJ2-7; 12 nucleotides match TRBD2. The CDR3 covers 15 residues. With 6 bases clipped from V and 3 bases from J, the junction kept 6 bases outside the gene matches. Germline CDR1 is SGHTA and CDR2 is FQGNSA. The CDR3, as DNA: TGTGCCAGCAGGTTACCGACTAGCGGGAGCTACGAGCAGTACTTC. Amino acids: CASRLPTSGSYEQYF.

Only a few counts were recorded for this clone. This rearrangement joins TRBV29-1 to TRBJ2-3; D might be TRBD2 (5 bases). The V gene's germline CDR1 is SQVTM and CDR2 ANQGSEA. V gave up 3 bases and J gave up 1 base, with 5 bases separating them. The CDR3 contains 12 residues. The CDR3 coding sequence is TGCAGCGTTGACGGGGGCACAGATACGCAGTATTTT. Residues: CSVDGGTDTQYF.

The chain couples TRBV25-1 to TRBJ2-1; 7 nucleotides agree with TRBD2. The trim removed 4 bases at V and 5 bases at J, leaving 8 bases unmatched. The CDR3 has 15 residues. CDR1 and CDR2 (germline): MGHDK, SYGVNS. CDR3 bases: TGTGCCAGCAGTGCCGGGACTAACGCGGACAATGAGCAGTTCTTC. Protein: CASSAGTNADNEQFF.

This chain links TRBV2 with TRBJ1-1, with D hard to call. CDR1 SNHLY and CDR2 FYNNEI come from the germline V gene. The CDR3 consists of 12 residues. The V and J ends lost 4 bases and 5 bases respectively, with 8 bases between them. Here the CDR3 DNA reads TGTGCCAGCAGTGTGCGTTTAACTGAAGCTTTCTTT. The encoded protein is CASSVRLTEAFF.

The chain combines TRBV27 with TRBJ1-4, with a tentative D call TRBD1 (6 bases). This CDR3 is 14 amino acids long. V was trimmed by 2 bases and J by 8 bases, leaving 12 bases between them. The germline V gene has CDR1 MNHEY and CDR2 SMNVEV (reference sequence). CDR3: CASSLRGIGEKLFF. For the CDR3, the DNA is TGTGCCAGCAGTTTAAGGGGGATCGGCGAAAAACTGTTTTTT.

The rearrangement joins TRBV19 to TRBJ1-5; D gene uncertain. Germline loops: CDR1 LNHDA, CDR2 SQIVND (reference sequence). CDR3 length: 14 residues. The ends were cut back, 3 bases at V and 0 bases at J, with 6 bases in the middle. The CDR3: CASSINISNQPQHF. For the CDR3, the DNA is TGTGCCAGTAGTATTAACATTAGCAATCAGCCCCAGCATTTT.

This rearrangement joins TRBV9 to TRBJ1-1, with D possibly being TRBD1 (5 bases). Between the trimmed V and J ends, which lost 0 bases and 2 bases, there was a span of 11 bases. The CDR3 extends over 15 amino acids. CDR1 is SGDLS and CDR2 is YYNGEE in the germline V gene. CDR3 amino acids: CASSVGLTVNTEAFF. DNA for the CDR3: TGTGCCAGCAGCGTAGGATTGACAGTCAACACTGAAGCTTTCTTT.

The chain links TRBV10-3 to TRBJ1-4, with 10 bases matching TRBD1. Germline assignment: CDR1 ENHRY and CDR2 SYGVKD. This CDR3 has 13 amino acids. The junction had 7 bases not matched to a gene; V was cut back by 10 bases and J by 8 bases. The CDR3 nucleotides read TGTGCCACCGGGACAGGGGTAGGGGAAAAACTGTTTTTT. Translating gives CATGTGVGEKLFF.

This clone was counted only a few times. Other DNA sequences within the sample encode an identical CDR3. J is TRBJ1-6 and V is TRBV12-3 or TRBV12-4, with TRBD1 as a possible D gene (5 bases). The CDR3 is 11 amino acids. DNA for the CDR3: TGTGCTCTAACGCGGGGGTCACCCCTCCACTTT. Translating gives CALTRGSPLHF.

This chain links TRBV7-2 with TRBJ1-1; D is uncertain. The length of the CDR3 is 15 residues. Germline V CDR1 and CDR2: SGHTA, FQGNSA. Trimming removed 1 base from V and 0 bases from J, with 9 bases in between. Written as DNA, the CDR3 is TGTGCCAGCAGCTTAGTCCCGAACATGAACACTGAAGCTTTCTTT. It codes for CASSLVPNMNTEAFF.